A single sample gave rise to the 23 T cell receptor beta chains below, sequenced in a study of blood T cell repertoires in COVID-19. Measured with immunoSEQ multiplex PCR; TCRdb has only the in-frame clones, and not every one. The table includes about 400,000 clones, approximately 88% detected once. Sequenced: PBMCs or T cells enriched from blood (not recorded which). The receptors here all came from a woman in her twenties or thirties with acute COVID-19.

The chain employs TRBV19 and TRBJ2-7; 7 nucleotides match TRBD1. V was clipped by 5 bases and J by 3 bases; unmatched bases: 4. CDR3 length: 13 residues. Germline CDR1 reads LNHDA; CDR2 reads SQIVND (reference sequence). The CDR3 DNA reads TGTGCCAGTAGTGTCCGACAGGGCTACGAGCAGTACTTC. This gives the protein CASSVRQGYEQYF.

As DNA, the CDR3 is TGTGCCAGCAGTCGGTCCACTGAGGGCACTGAAGCTTTCTTT. Translating it yields CASSRSTEGTEAFF. The chain combines TRBV6-5 with TRBJ1-1, with D uncertain. The CDR3 has 14 amino acids. Trimming shortened V by 5 bases and J by 4 bases, and 14 bases separated the two germline ends. CDR1 is MNHEY and CDR2 is SVGAGI in the germline V gene.

The V gene is TRBV24-1, the J gene TRBJ1-2, with 7 bases identical to TRBD1. V was pared by 3 bases and J by 0 bases, with 0 bases of the junction left unmatched. The CDR3 length is 14 residues. CDR1 and CDR2 (germline): KGHDR, SFDVKD. CDR3 loop: CATSDTGANYGYTF. The CDR3 DNA is TGTGCCACCAGTGATACAGGGGCTAACTATGGCTACACCTTC.

The rearrangement joins TRBV12-5 to TRBJ2-7; 8 bases align to TRBD1. The germline V gene has CDR1 LGHNT and CDR2 FRNRAP. This CDR3 is built from 13 residues. The J segment lost 5 bases and the V segment lost 3 bases, leaving 3 bases of the junction unmatched. This CDR3 reads CASGLQGVHEQYF. The CDR3 DNA follows: TGTGCTAGTGGTTTACAGGGGGTCCACGAGCAGTACTTC.

This chain connects TRBV29-1 to TRBJ2-1; 7 bases match TRBD1. CDR3 length equals 15 residues. V trimming: 0 bases; J trimming: 8 bases; junction bases outside the gene matches: 10. Germline V gives CDR1 SQVTM, CDR2 ANQGSEA. The CDR3 nucleotides are TGCAGCGTTGAAGACCAGACAGGGTTTGACCATGAGCAGTTCTTC. Translating it yields CSVEDQTGFDHEQFF.

The genes are TRBV5-6 and TRBJ2-2; 9 nucleotides line up with TRBD1. Looked up from germline, CDR1 is SGHDT and CDR2 is YYEEEE. The length of the CDR3 is 15 residues. Trimming at V came to 2 bases and at J to 7 bases, leaving 6 bases not matched to a gene. The CDR3 reads CASSLQGAKVGELFF. CDR3 bases: TGTGCCAGCAGCTTACAGGGGGCAAAAGTCGGGGAGCTGTTTTTT.

In its sample, this clone was seen once. The rearrangement links TRBV27 to TRBJ1-1; 8 bases map to TRBD1. Germline V gene sequence: CDR1 MNHEY, CDR2 SMNVEV (reference sequence). The junction had 3 bases not matched to a gene; V was cut back by 3 bases and J by 6 bases. The CDR3 spans 13 residues. CDR3 in amino acids: CASSLGQAAEAFF. In DNA form, the CDR3 reads TGTGCCAGCAGTTTGGGACAGGCGGCTGAAGCTTTCTTT.

This clone was seen a few times. V and J are TRBV7-9 and TRBJ1-2; a possible D gene is TRBD1 (5 bases). Germline CDR1 and CDR2: SEHNR and FQNEAQ (reference sequence). V lost 5 bases, J lost 4 bases, and 11 bases lay in between. CDR3 length equals 13 residues. CDR3 sequence: CASSPGDVYGYTF. In nucleotides, the CDR3 is TGTGCCAGCAGCCCGGGGGACGTCTATGGCTACACCTTC. The full variable domain, completed using reference TRBV7-9 and TRBJ1-2, is DTGVSQNPRHKITKRGQNVTFRCDPISEHNRLYWYRQTLGQGPEFLTYFQNEAQLEKSRLLSDRFSAERPKGSFSTLEIQRTEQGDSAMYLCASSPGDVYGYTFGSGTRLTVV.

This clone was detected a few times. This rearrangement joins TRBV5-1 to TRBJ1-2; D remains ambiguous. The V end was cut by 4 bases, the J end by 6 bases, with 19 bases between. Germline V gives CDR1 SGHRS, CDR2 YFSETQ. CDR3 length: 15 amino acids. Here the CDR3 DNA reads TGCGCCAGCAGCCCACTACCGGCGGTCCCTAATGGCTACACCTTC. This encodes CASSPLPAVPNGYTF.

The genes are TRBV6-5 and TRBJ2-1, with 12 bases matching TRBD2. The CDR3 totals 14 residues. CDR1 is MNHEY, CDR2 SVGAGI, per germline. V dropped 4 bases and J dropped 9; count of bases not matched to a gene: 4. The CDR3 DNA reads as TGTGCCAGCAGTTCTAGCGGGGGGGCCCCTGAGCAGTTCTTC. Protein product: CASSSSGGAPEQFF.

V is TRBV3-1 (or the pseudogene TRBV3-2) and J is TRBJ2-2; 12 positions match TRBD2. The germline V gene has CDR1 LGHDT and CDR2 YNNKEL (reference sequence). Trimming cost V 4 bases and J 7 bases; bases outside gene matches: 10. The length of the CDR3 is 17 residues. The CDR3 nucleotides are TGTGCCAGCAGCCTATCGGCTAGCGGGGGGGCGAACGGGGAGCTGTTTTTT. Its translation: CASSLSASGGANGELFF.

The J gene is TRBJ2-3, the V gene TRBV7-2, with 12 bases matching TRBD2. V gave up 1 base and J gave up 0 bases; unmatched junction bases: 8. This CDR3 has 19 residues. The germline gives CDR1 SGHTA, CDR2 FQGNSA. Written as DNA, the CDR3 is TGTGCCAGCAGCTTAGTTGGCAGACTAGCGGGGGCTAGCACAGATACGCAGTATTTT. Translating it yields CASSLVGRLAGASTDTQYF. The full variable domain, rest sourced from reference TRBV7-2 and TRBJ2-3, is GAGVSQSPSNKVTEKGKDVELRCDPISGHTALYWYRQSLGQGLEFLIYFQGNSAPDKSGLPSDRFSAERTGGSVSTLTIQRTQQEDSAVYLCASSLVGRLAGASTDTQYFGPGTRLTVL.

This clone was detected only once. The CDR3 reads CATSDFAVGTGTYEQYF. The CDR3, as DNA: TGTGCCACCAGTGATTTCGCCGTAGGGACAGGGACCTACGAGCAGTACTTC. This chain connects TRBV24-1 to TRBJ2-7, with TRBD1 matching 9 bases. Germline-derived CDR1 and CDR2 are KGHDR and SFDVKD. The CDR3 covers 17 residues. J was trimmed by 2 bases and V by 1 base; bases with no gene match: 8.

The chain recombines TRBV5-6 with TRBJ1-5; 7 nucleotides agree with TRBD1. CDR1 and CDR2 from the germline V gene are SGHDT and YYEEEE. With V trimmed by 4 bases and J by 6 bases, 13 bases remained unmatched. The CDR3 length is 16 residues. The CDR3 DNA sequence: TGTGCCAGCAGCCAATGGACAGGTAGGGGGTTTCAGCCCCAGCATTTT. This sequence encodes CASSQWTGRGFQPQHF.

This chain links TRBV10-3 with TRBJ2-7; D is possibly TRBD2 (5 bases). V was trimmed by 4 bases and J by 0 bases, leaving 10 bases between them. The CDR3 is 14 amino acids. The germline gives CDR1 ENHRY, CDR2 SYGVKD. The CDR3 nucleotides read TGTGCCATCAGTGGGACTTCTGCCTCCTACGAGCAGTACTTC. As protein: CAISGTSASYEQYF.

This clone was observed once. The chain couples TRBV9 to TRBJ1-5; D uncertain. V was clipped by 0 bases and J by 3 bases, with 4 bases between them. The CDR3 spans 13 residues. Germline CDR1 SGDLS, CDR2 YYNGEE. The CDR3 is CASSVADNQPQHF. The CDR3 bases are TGTGCCAGCAGCGTAGCAGACAATCAGCCCCAGCATTTT.

This clone appeared a single time. This rearrangement joins TRBV19 to TRBJ2-1; TRBD1 aligns across 8 bases. The CDR3 has 14 residues. The trim removed 4 bases at V and 6 bases at J, leaving 5 bases unmatched. Germline loops: CDR1 LNHDA, CDR2 SQIVND (reference sequence). The CDR3 DNA sequence: TGTGCCAGTAGTAAAAGGACAGGGATCAATGAGCAGTTCTTC. Protein product: CASSKRTGINEQFF.

The J gene is TRBJ1-4, the V gene TRBV4-1; tentative D call: TRBD1 (5 bases). The CDR3 length is 16 residues. The V end lost 4 bases, the J end lost 3 bases, and 15 bases lay between the germline ends. Germline CDR1 MGHRA, CDR2 YSYEKL. DNA of the CDR3: TGCGCCAGCAGCCCCACCGCGTGGGGCGCTAATGAAAAACTGTTTTTT. Its protein is CASSPTAWGANEKLFF.

This clone was detected only once. The chain couples TRBV7-6 to TRBJ2-3; 9 bases fit TRBD2. The CDR3 length is 15 residues. The J segment lost 4 bases and the V segment lost 2 bases, leaving 4 bases of the junction unmatched. CDR1 SGHVS and CDR2 FNYEAQ come from the germline V gene. The CDR3 DNA follows: TGTGCCAGCAGCTTAAATCCTAGCGGGGCAGATACGCAGTATTTT. It codes for CASSLNPSGADTQYF. Full variable domain (missing parts from reference TRBV7-6 and TRBJ2-3): GAGVSQSPRYKVTKRGQDVALRCDPISGHVSLYWYRQALGQGPEFLTYFNYEAQQDKSGLPNDRFSAERPEGSISTLTIQRTEQRDSAMYRCASSLNPSGADTQYFGPGTRLTVL.

The chain recombines TRBV4-3 with TRBJ2-1; 10 bases align to TRBD2. V dropped 1 base and J dropped 0; count of bases not matched to a gene: 9. The germline CDR1 and CDR2 sequences are LGHNA and YSLEER. CDR3 length: 19 residues. The CDR3, as DNA: TGCGCCAGCAGCCAAGGTTCCAGCGGGGGGGCGGCCTCCTACAATGAGCAGTTCTTC. It codes for CASSQGSSGGAASYNEQFF.

This chain connects TRBV5-1 to TRBJ2-2; 8 nucleotides align to TRBD1. The ends lost 4 bases at V and 1 base at J; junction bases unmatched: 6. Germline CDR1 and CDR2: SGHRS and YFSETQ. This CDR3 region has 16 residues. The CDR3 reads CASSRAGTGNTGELFF. The CDR3 DNA sequence: TGCGCCAGCAGCCGCGCCGGGACAGGGAACACCGGGGAGCTGTTTTTT. The full variable domain, with the rest looked up from reference TRBV5-1 and TRBJ2-2, is KAGVTQTPRYLIKTRGQQVTLSCSPISGHRSVSWYQQTPGQGLQFLFEYFSETQRNKGNFPGRFSGRQFSNSRSEMNVSTLELGDSALYLCASSRAGTGNTGELFFGEGSRLTVL.

This clone occurred a few times. V and J are TRBV7-3 and TRBJ2-5; D perhaps matches TRBD1 (6 bases). CDR1 is SGHTA and CDR2 is FQGTGA in the germline V gene. The CDR3 loop spans 15 amino acids. V was clipped by 2 bases and J by 5 bases, with 15 bases between them. CDR3 bases: TGTGCCAGCAGCTTAGGGGGACACCATGCGGAGACCCAGTACTTC. This sequence encodes CASSLGGHHAETQYF.

The gene calls are TRBV7-2 and TRBJ2-7; 8 nucleotides agree with TRBD1. This CDR3 spans 18 amino acids. The germline gives CDR1 SGHTA, CDR2 FQGNSA. V was pared by 5 bases and J by 3 bases, with 18 bases of the junction left unmatched. CDR3 coding DNA: TGTGCCAGCAGCCCCCCCGGTCAGGGGGCCCCTGCGGGCTACGAGCAGTACTTC. It translates to CASSPPGQGAPAGYEQYF.